The source of this T cell receptor (beta chain) is a study of sequential checkpoint blockade in melanoma. Study details: Arm A got nivolumab then ipilimumab; arm B the reverse, 1:1.

Profiling relied on immunoSEQ multiplex PCR, and the TCRdb table lists in-frame clones only, not all of them. Of 18,000 or so clones listed, roughly 80% were seen once; the top ten hold roughly 35%. V lost 3 bases, J lost 7 bases, and 15 bases lay in between. The CDR3 length is 13 residues. Germline V CDR1 and CDR2: SQVTM, ANQGSEA. Treatment here: randomized to nivolumab then ipilimumab (arm A) or the reverse (arm B). Source: CD8+ T cells sorted from blood (inferred from file names), taken from a patient given nivolumab and ipilimumab in sequence. This receptor was obtained from a human donor with melanoma. V and J are TRBV29-1 and TRBJ1-2; D is unclear. The CDR3 DNA follows: TGCAGCGTTGACCCCACAGTCGCCGTTGGCTACACCTTC. It encodes CSVDPTVAVGYTF.